These 5 T cell receptor beta chains were all obtained from the same sample, sequenced in a study of blood T cell repertoires in COVID-19. Clones were read by immunoSEQ multiplex PCR, and TCRdb kept only the in-frame ones, dropping some. The sample lists 99,000 or so clones, around 83% occurring once. Sequenced material: peripheral blood. The receptors were sampled from a woman aged 80 or older with acute or convalescent COVID-19.

The chain couples TRBV10-3 to TRBJ2-7; D gene uncertain. This CDR3 is built from 14 residues. CDR1 and CDR2 from the germline V gene are ENHRY and SYGVKD. Trimming took off 0 bases at V and 1 base at J, with 7 bases between the two ends. The CDR3 DNA is TGTGCCATCAGTGAGTCGGGCAAGTCCTACGAGCAGTACTTC. Encoded protein: CAISESGKSYEQYF.

The chain couples TRBV3-1 (or the pseudogene TRBV3-2) to TRBJ2-1; 10 nucleotides agree with TRBD2. V lost 5 bases and J lost 6; bases outside the gene matches: 1. The germline V gene encodes CDR1 LGHDT and CDR2 YNNKEL (reference sequence). This CDR3 has 13 amino acids. This CDR3 reads CASSRTSGNEQFF. The CDR3 DNA is TGTGCCAGCAGCAGGACTAGCGGCAATGAGCAGTTCTTC.

This clone showed up just a few times. This sequence joins TRBV3-1 (or the pseudogene TRBV3-2) and TRBJ2-4; 14 bases fit TRBD2. The junction had 5 bases not matched to a gene; V was cut back by 1 base and J by 3 bases. Germline CDR1 reads LGHDT; CDR2 reads YNNKEL (reference sequence). The CDR3 is 18 residues long. The CDR3 loop reads CASSQGLAGGRGKNIQYF. CDR3 nucleotide sequence: TGTGCCAGCAGCCAAGGACTAGCGGGAGGGCGGGGCAAAAACATTCAGTACTTC.

This sequence joins TRBV2 and TRBJ2-5; possible D gene TRBD2, 6 bases. The V gene lost 6 bases and the J gene lost 0 bases, with 8 bases spanning the gap. CDR1 is SNHLY, CDR2 FYNNEI, per germline. This CDR3 comprises 13 residues. CDR3 amino acids: CASRGTYQETQYF. The CDR3 DNA reads TGTGCCAGCAGAGGGACTTACCAAGAGACCCAGTACTTC.

V gene TRBV5-8 combines with J gene TRBJ2-3; perhaps TRBD1 as D (5 bases). Germline-derived CDR1 and CDR2 are SGHTS and YDEGEE. Trimming removed 4 bases at V and 3 bases at J, with 18 bases between. There are 16 residues in the CDR3. As DNA, the CDR3 is TGTGCCAGCAGCCACTGGGGCGTGGACGGGACAGATACGCAGTATTTT. Translating gives CASSHWGVDGTDTQYF. The full variable domain, in which reference TRBV5-8 and TRBJ2-3 provide the parts outside the CDR3, is EAGVTQSPTHLIKTRGQQATLRCSPISGHTSVYWYQQALGLGLQFLLWYDEGEERNRGNFPPRFSGRQFPNYSSELNVNALELEDSALYLCASSHWGVDGTDTQYFGPGTRLTVL.